The 24 T cell receptor beta chains below were found in one sample sequenced in a study of blood T cell repertoires in COVID-19. Method: immunoSEQ multiplex PCR; TCRdb's copy keeps in-frame clones and lacks some. Of about 140,000 clones in the sample, roughly 80% are singletons; the top ten hold 5.5%. The sequenced sample was PBMCs or T cells enriched from blood (not recorded which). All receptors come from a man in his forties with acute COVID-19.

The V and J genes are TRBV21-1 and TRBJ2-7; the table's D call, TRBD1, was not checked against the DNA. TRBV21-1 corresponds to a pseudogene. The CDR3 totals 16 residues. The CDR3: CASSKALKDSSYEQYF. In DNA form, the CDR3 reads TGTGCCAGCAGCAAAGCTCTAAAGGACAGCTCCTACGAGCAGTACTTC.

This clone occurred many times. The chain combines TRBV28 with TRBJ1-3; 9 bases match TRBD1. Germline V CDR1 and CDR2: MDHEN, SYDVKM. Trimming removed 6 bases from V and 0 bases from J; junction bases left unmatched: 21. CDR3 length equals 21 residues. The CDR3 protein is CASSLTWTGDLFLVSGNTIYF. The CDR3 nucleotides are TGTGCCAGCAGCCTTACTTGGACAGGGGACTTATTTTTAGTCTCTGGAAACACCATATATTTT. The full variable domain, its missing parts supplied by reference TRBV28 and TRBJ1-3, is DVKVTQSSRYLVKRTGEKVFLECVQDMDHENMFWYRQDPGLGLRLIYFSYDVKMKEKGDIPEGYSVSREKKERFSLILESASTNQTSMYLCASSLTWTGDLFLVSGNTIYFGEGSWLTVV.

The chain combines TRBV9 with TRBJ1-2; tentative D call: TRBD1 (6 bases). Germline V lookup: CDR1 SGDLS, CDR2 YYNGEE. The CDR3 sequence is 15 residues long. V was cut by 0 bases and J by 4 bases, with 13 bases left in between. In nucleotides, the CDR3 is TGTGCCAGCAGCGTAGGAGGGGGGGAAATCTATGGCTACACCTTC. This codes for CASSVGGGEIYGYTF. The whole variable domain, filled in from reference TRBV9 and TRBJ1-2, reads DSGVTQTPKHLITATGQRVTLRCSPRSGDLSVYWYQQSLDQGLQFLIQYYNGEERAKGNILERFSAQQFPDLHSELNLSSLELGDSALYFCASSVGGGEIYGYTFGSGTRLTVV.

The rearrangement links TRBV30 to TRBJ2-3; D perhaps matches TRBD2 (5 bases). The germline V and J ends were trimmed by 5 bases and 4 bases, with 19 bases remaining between them. The CDR3 sequence is 15 residues long. Germline V lookup: CDR1 GTSNPN, CDR2 SVGIG (reference sequence). CDR3 nucleotide sequence: TGTGCCTGGGGGCGTGGAGGCACAAGGGCAGATACGCAGTATTTT. This codes for CAWGRGGTRADTQYF.

This chain links TRBV7-9 with TRBJ2-7; TRBD1 matches 7 bases. Trimming at V came to 0 bases and at J to 3 bases, leaving 2 bases not matched to a gene. CDR1 SEHNR and CDR2 FQNEAQ come from the germline V gene (reference sequence). This CDR3 is 14 amino acids long. The CDR3 region is CASSLAGQYYEQYF. In DNA form, the CDR3 reads TGTGCCAGCAGCTTAGCGGGACAGTACTACGAGCAGTACTTC.

This sequence joins TRBV6-4 and TRBJ2-1, with 9 bases identical to TRBD2. The germline gives CDR1 MRHNA, CDR2 SNTAGT. The CDR3 contains 14 residues. Trimming at V came to 5 bases and at J to 5 bases, leaving 4 bases not matched to a gene. CDR3 residues: CASSKASGNNEQFF. The CDR3 coding sequence is TGTGCCAGCAGTAAGGCTAGCGGGAACAATGAGCAGTTCTTC.

The chain joins TRBV7-9 to TRBJ2-4, with a tentative D call TRBD1 (6 bases). The CDR3 runs to 15 residues. With 4 bases removed from V and 0 bases from J, the gap between germline ends came to 10 bases. Germline lookup yields CDR1 SEHNR and CDR2 FQNEAQ (reference sequence). Here the CDR3 reads CASSSTGLAKNIQYF. The DNA for the CDR3 is TGTGCCAGCAGCTCTACAGGGCTAGCCAAAAACATTCAGTACTTC.

The V and J genes are TRBV6-5 and TRBJ2-2; 7 bases are a match to TRBD1. V shed 0 bases and J 4 bases; nucleotides not matched to a gene: 5. Germline CDR1 reads MNHEY; CDR2 reads SVGAGI. This CDR3 contains 16 residues. CDR3 region: CASSYSTGSPTGELFF. The DNA of the CDR3 is TGTGCCAGCAGTTACTCGACAGGGTCACCCACCGGGGAGCTGTTTTTT.

CDR3 loop: CASSNQVTTEAFF. The CDR3 DNA follows: TGTGCCAGTAGTAACCAGGTTACCACTGAAGCTTTCTTT. The chain links TRBV19 to TRBJ1-1; D unclear. Germline V lookup: CDR1 LNHDA, CDR2 SQIVND (reference sequence). This CDR3 comprises 13 residues. V dropped 4 bases and J dropped 4 bases, with 10 bases sitting between them.

The rearrangement joins TRBV27 to TRBJ2-1; 7 nucleotides match TRBD1. With 8 bases clipped from V and 3 bases from J, the junction kept 7 bases outside the gene matches. The germline V gene encodes CDR1 MNHEY and CDR2 SMNVEV (reference sequence). The CDR3 is 14 amino acids. CDR3 loop: CASPPTGDYNEQFF. The CDR3 bases are TGTGCCAGCCCCCCCACAGGGGACTACAATGAGCAGTTCTTC.

In its sample, this clone was seen once. The J gene is TRBJ2-1, the V gene TRBV11-2; no definite D call. The CDR3 runs to 12 residues. Germline V CDR1 and CDR2: SGHAT, FQNNGV. Trimming stripped 2 bases from V and 6 bases from J, with 5 bases between. CDR3 coding DNA: TGTGCCAGCAGCTTATTAGTCAATGAGCAGTTCTTC. It codes for CASSLLVNEQFF. The whole variable domain, remainder taken from reference TRBV11-2 and TRBJ2-1, is EAGVAQSPRYKIIEKRQSVAFWCNPISGHATLYWYQQILGQGPKLLIQFQNNGVVDDSQLPKDRFSAERLKGVDSTLKIQPAKLEDSAVYLCASSLLVNEQFFGPGTRLTVL.

About this clone: A junction end diverges from the germline sequence, so it may reflect a read error. J is TRBJ1-1 and V is TRBV6-5; D unclear. Germline V gene lookup returns CDR1 MNHEY and CDR2 SVGAGI. The CDR3 is 15 residues long. In DNA, the CDR3 is TGTGCCAGCATGCAAGACACAAACTTGAACACTGAGGCTTTCTTT. Translation: CASMQDTNLNTEAFF.

The rearrangement uses TRBV19 and TRBJ1-4, with 7 bases that match TRBD1. The junction had 2 bases not matched to a gene; V was cut back by 4 bases and J by 0 bases. Per the germline V gene, CDR1 is LNHDA and CDR2 is SQIVND (reference sequence). The CDR3 is made up of 15 amino acids. CDR3 region: CASSSQGATNEKLFF. In DNA, the CDR3 is TGTGCCAGTAGTAGCCAGGGGGCAACTAATGAAAAACTGTTTTTT.

This clone was counted only a few times. The chain carries TRBV7-2 and TRBJ1-4; TRBD1 aligns across 7 bases. Looked up from germline, CDR1 is SGHTA and CDR2 is FQGNSA. The CDR3 is 16 residues long. V trimming: 4 bases; J trimming: 3 bases; junction bases outside the gene matches: 8. CDR3 DNA: TGTGCCAGCAGCTCGCCCACAGGGGTCGCTAATGAAAAACTGTTTTTT. It encodes CASSSPTGVANEKLFF.

The V call is TRBV2, the J call TRBJ1-2; D is possibly TRBD1 (5 bases). Trimming shortened V by 3 bases and J by 2 bases, and 10 bases separated the two germline ends. Germline V lookup: CDR1 SNHLY, CDR2 FYNNEI. The CDR3 totals 14 residues. The CDR3 coding sequence is TGTGCCAGCAGTGAGGGACTCTCGAACTATGGCTACACCTTC. Its translation is CASSEGLSNYGYTF.

This chain connects TRBV27 to TRBJ1-1, with D uncertain. This CDR3 is built from 13 residues. In germline, CDR1 is MNHEY, CDR2 SMNVEV (reference sequence). Trimming cost V 2 bases and J 1 base, with 5 bases left between them. The CDR3 is CASSLTRNTEAFF. For the CDR3, the DNA is TGTGCCAGCAGTTTAACAAGGAACACTGAAGCTTTCTTT.

The chain combines TRBV10-3 with TRBJ1-1; no clear D gene. Trimming took 3 bases from V and 1 from J, leaving 12 bases between them. Per germline, CDR1 ENHRY and CDR2 SYGVKD. The CDR3 loop spans 15 amino acids. The DNA for the CDR3 is TGTGCCATCAGTGAACGGGTCCTAGGGAACACTGAAGCTTTCTTT. Translated: CAISERVLGNTEAFF.

This clone was seen many times. This rearrangement joins TRBV7-9 to TRBJ1-6, with 10 bases fitting TRBD1. Trimming at V came to 3 bases and at J to 0 bases, leaving 5 bases not matched to a gene. The CDR3 extends over 18 amino acids. Per germline, CDR1 SEHNR and CDR2 FQNEAQ (reference sequence). The DNA for the CDR3 is TGTGCCAGCAGCTTGGGGACAGGGGCCAGCTCCTATAATTCACCCCTCCACTTT. Translating gives CASSLGTGASSYNSPLHF.

This chain joins TRBV28 and TRBJ1-1, with D hard to call. V was shortened by 9 bases and J by 5 bases, with 4 bases between the two germline ends. Germline V CDR1 and CDR2: MDHEN, SYDVKM. The CDR3 has 9 amino acids. The CDR3 reads CARYTEAFF. The CDR3 nucleotides read TGTGCCAGGTATACTGAAGCTTTCTTT.

The V call is TRBV11-3, the J call TRBJ2-1; D is possibly TRBD2 (6 bases). This CDR3 contains 14 residues. Germline CDR1 is SGHNT and CDR2 is YENEEA. The V gene lost 3 bases and the J gene lost 8 bases, with 14 bases spanning the gap. CDR3: CASSLVGGRDEQFF. The CDR3 DNA reads TGTGCCAGCAGCTTGGTCGGGGGTAGGGATGAGCAGTTCTTC.

Note on this clone: Other nucleotide sequences in the sample specify the same CDR3. This chain uses TRBV4-1 with TRBJ1-1; weak D call: TRBD1 (5 bases). The CDR3 consists of 14 residues. From germline, CDR1 is MGHRA and CDR2 YSYEKL. V shed 1 base and J shed 1 base, with 7 bases lying between them. The CDR3 reads CASSQGDRNTEAFF. CDR3 nucleotide sequence: TGCGCCAGCAGCCAAGGCGACAGGAACACTGAAGCTTTCTTT.

The chain uses TRBV12-5 and TRBJ2-1; the match to TRBD2 covers 10 bases. This CDR3 has 14 residues. V gave up 6 bases and J gave up 8 bases; unmatched junction bases: 7. In germline, CDR1 is LGHNT, CDR2 FRNRAP. The CDR3 region has the DNA TGTGCTAGTGGCTTTAGCGGGGGGAGTGATGAGCAGTTCTTC. It specifies CASGFSGGSDEQFF. The full variable domain, with the rest looked up from reference TRBV12-5 and TRBJ2-1, is DARVTQTPRHKVTEMGQEVTMRCQPILGHNTVFWYRQTMMQGLELLAYFRNRAPLDDSGMPKDRFSAEMPDATLATLKIQPSEPRDSAVYFCASGFSGGSDEQFFGPGTRLTVL.

The CDR3: CASSLGRRVTSPLHF. The CDR3 bases are TGTGCCAGCAGCTTAGGCCGCCGAGTGACATCACCCCTCCACTTT. The chain joins TRBV7-2 to TRBJ1-6; the D is unclear. Trimming stripped 1 base from V and 10 bases from J, with 14 bases between. The CDR3 spans 15 residues. The germline CDR1 and CDR2 sequences are SGHTA and FQGNSA.

In this sample, this clone turned up a few times. The chain has TRBV10-1 and TRBJ1-1; no clear D. Germline V gene data show CDR1 as WNHNN and CDR2 as SYGVQD (reference sequence). The V end was cut by 7 bases, the J end by 1 base, with 10 bases between. The CDR3 runs to 13 residues. The CDR3 protein is CASILGSNTEAFF. CDR3 in DNA: TGCGCCAGCATTCTAGGATCGAACACTGAAGCTTTCTTT.